This passage covers 5 T cell receptor beta chains from one sample sequenced in a study of cytomegalovirus exposure and HLA in healthy donors. The PCR contained 60 Vbeta and 13 Jbeta primers. Sequencing used immunoSEQ multiplex PCR; TCRdb keeps in-frame clones, though not all of them. Listed are roughly 42,000 clones; 1% to 1.5% falls within the top ten. Sequencing input: PBMCs. All receptors derive from a man between 25 and 39 years old in good health and CMV-seronegative.

This sequence joins TRBV6-4 and TRBJ2-3; the match to TRBD2 covers 10 bases. Per the germline V gene, CDR1 is MRHNA and CDR2 is SNTAGT. CDR3 size: 15 residues. Trimming at V came to 4 bases and at J to 3 bases, leaving 4 bases not matched to a gene. For the CDR3, the DNA is TGTGCCAGCAGTGTCCTTAGCGGGAGGACAGATACGCAGTATTTT. Residues: CASSVLSGRTDTQYF.

This rearrangement joins TRBV7-2 to TRBJ2-7; 14 bases match TRBD2. Losses at the gene ends were 6 bases for V and 4 bases for J; bases not matched to a gene: 5. The CDR3 length is 15 residues. Per germline, CDR1 SGHTA and CDR2 FQGNSA. The CDR3 reads CASRARLAGGYEQYF. CDR3 coding DNA: TGTGCCAGCAGAGCGAGACTAGCGGGGGGGTACGAGCAGTACTTC.

V usage is TRBV5-8 and J usage is TRBJ2-7, with D tentatively TRBD2 (5 bases). V lost 1 base, J lost 5 bases, and 13 bases lay in between. The germline CDR1 and CDR2 sequences are SGHTS and YDEGEE. This CDR3 has 14 residues. The CDR3 DNA reads TGTGCCAGCAGCTTGTCACTAGATTTACACGAGCAGTACTTC. This translates into CASSLSLDLHEQYF.

The chain combines TRBV18 with TRBJ1-2; D might be TRBD1 (5 bases). CDR3 length: 15 residues. V was clipped by 2 bases and J by 4 bases, with 14 bases between them. CDR1 is KGHSH and CDR2 is LQKENI in the germline V gene. CDR3 DNA: TGTGCCAGCTCACCAAAGGAAGACAGTTTCTATGGCTACACCTTC. Translated, it gives CASSPKEDSFYGYTF.

The chain links TRBV10-2 to TRBJ1-2; 7 nucleotides match TRBD1. The CDR3 contains 14 residues. Germline CDR1 reads WSHSY; CDR2 reads SAAADI. Unmatched junction bases numbered 4, after V lost 3 bases and J lost 3 bases. CDR3 residues: CASSEDRDHYGYTF. The CDR3 region has the DNA TGCGCCAGCAGTGAAGACAGGGACCACTATGGCTACACCTTC.